The 32 T cell receptor beta chains below come from one sample, sequenced in a study of cytomegalovirus exposure and HLA in healthy donors (dated by TCRdb to about 2017). Library construction relied on the immunoSEQ multiplex PCR assay. The clones in this table, taken by TCRdb from immuneACCESS, are in-frame only. Not every clone is retained; where verified, under half of the shortfall comes from an unresolved V gene, and the cause of the rest is unknown. Across this sample there are over 200,000 clones, with around 87% seen only once. The top ten hold 2% of the sample. Sequenced: PBMCs. The source of these receptors is a woman under 30 in good health and CMV-seropositive.

The chain has TRBV5-1 and TRBJ2-1; weak D call: TRBD2 (6 bases). V lost 5 bases and J 6 bases, leaving 15 bases between the germline ends. CDR3 size: 14 residues. Germline CDR1 and CDR2: SGHRS and YFSETQ. CDR3 nucleotides: TGCGCCAGCAGTCAGACCGAGGAGGGCAATGAGCAGTTCTTC. It specifies CASSQTEEGNEQFF.

The chain employs TRBV18 and TRBJ2-7; the D gene is possibly TRBD2 (5 bases). This CDR3 has 14 amino acids. Trimming cost V 6 bases and J 2 bases, with 14 bases left between them. Germline V CDR1 and CDR2: KGHSH, LQKENI. The CDR3 spells CASSVGAAAYEQYF. The CDR3 nucleotides are TGTGCCAGCTCGGTAGGAGCGGCCGCCTACGAGCAGTACTTC.

V and J are TRBV5-4 and TRBJ2-3; 7 nucleotides line up with TRBD1. This CDR3 is built from 15 residues. Trimming removed 9 bases from V and 0 bases from J; junction bases left unmatched: 10. Germline values: CDR1 SGHNT, CDR2 YYREEE (reference sequence). In DNA, the CDR3 is TGTGCCACCTTCTTGGGACAGCGTAGCACAGATACGCAGTATTTT. This sequence encodes CATFLGQRSTDTQYF.

This rearrangement joins TRBV5-6 to TRBJ2-3; 11 nucleotides agree with TRBD1. CDR1 SGHDT and CDR2 YYEEEE come from the germline V gene. This CDR3 contains 14 residues. J lost 7 bases, V lost 4 bases, and 5 bases had no gene match. The CDR3 sequence is CASSRDRGVNTQYF. The CDR3, as DNA: TGTGCCAGCAGCCGGGACAGGGGGGTAAATACGCAGTATTTT.

V and J are TRBV7-9 and TRBJ2-7; D is ambiguous. This CDR3 comprises 14 residues. V lost 0 bases and J lost 1, with 7 bases in between. Germline values: CDR1 SEHNR, CDR2 FQNEAQ (reference sequence). DNA of the CDR3: TGTGCCAGCAGCTTAGCGGCCAGTTCCTACGAGCAGTACTTC. This codes for CASSLAASSYEQYF.

The chain combines TRBV18 with TRBJ2-7, with TRBD2 matching 7 bases. V gave up 2 bases and J gave up 3 bases; unmatched junction bases: 4. Germline V gene data show CDR1 as KGHSH and CDR2 as LQKENI. CDR3 length: 14 amino acids. The CDR3 DNA reads as TGTGCCAGCTCACCAGCTAGCGGAAACTACGAGCAGTACTTC. Amino acids: CASSPASGNYEQYF.

The chain combines TRBV16 with TRBJ1-1; D not certain. The CDR3 runs to 15 residues. CDR1 and CDR2 from the germline V gene are KGHSY and FQNENV. V was pared by 0 bases and J by 2 bases, with 10 bases between. The CDR3 sequence: CASSQSGRLNTEAFF. CDR3 nucleotides: TGTGCCAGCAGCCAATCGGGCAGGCTAAACACTGAAGCTTTCTTT.

Only one count was recorded for this clone. V gene TRBV28 combines with J gene TRBJ2-1, with 9 bases aligning to TRBD2. Per the germline V gene, CDR1 is MDHEN and CDR2 is SYDVKM. V was pared by 4 bases and J by 5 bases, with 3 bases of the junction left unmatched. The length of the CDR3 is 14 residues. CDR3 sequence reads: CASSSRTSDNEQFF. CDR3 bases: TGTGCCAGCAGTTCTCGGACTAGCGACAATGAGCAGTTCTTC.

The J gene is TRBJ1-2, the V gene TRBV5-4; TRBD1 agrees at 9 bases. The CDR3 spans 15 residues. The germline V gene has CDR1 SGHNT and CDR2 YYREEE (reference sequence). The V and J ends lost 4 bases and 0 bases, in that order; junction bases with no gene match: 4. The CDR3 loop reads CASSRDRATNYGYTF. The CDR3 DNA sequence: TGTGCCAGCAGCAGGGACAGGGCCACTAACTATGGCTACACCTTC. The variable domain in full, completed from reference TRBV5-4 and TRBJ1-2, reads ETGVTQSPTHLIKTRGQQVTLRCSSQSGHNTVSWYQQALGQGPQFIFQYYREEENGRGNFPPRFSGLQFPNYSSELNVNALELDDSALYLCASSRDRATNYGYTFGSGTRLTVV.

V is TRBV4-1 and J is TRBJ2-5, with 7 bases fitting TRBD1. Germline-derived CDR1 and CDR2 are MGHRA and YSYEKL. V was clipped by 4 bases and J by 2 bases; unmatched bases: 10. CDR3 length: 16 residues. In DNA form, the CDR3 reads TGCGCCAGCAGCCGCCCGGGACAGAAAAATCAAGAGACCCAGTACTTC. As protein: CASSRPGQKNQETQYF.

The chain has TRBV5-1 and TRBJ2-2, with D maybe TRBD1 (6 bases). The V end lost 0 bases, the J end lost 6 bases, and 12 bases lay between the germline ends. Germline V gives CDR1 SGHRS, CDR2 YFSETQ. The CDR3 runs to 15 residues. This CDR3 is CASSLATGQAGELFF. CDR3 DNA: TGCGCCAGCAGCTTGGCGACAGGTCAGGCCGGGGAGCTGTTTTTT.

The J gene is TRBJ2-7, the V gene TRBV19; 9 positions agree with TRBD1. V lost 7 bases to trimming and J lost 2 bases; unmatched junction nucleotides: 9. There are 15 residues in the CDR3. The V gene's germline CDR1 is LNHDA and CDR2 SQIVND (reference sequence). CDR3 amino acids: CASTARQGGPYEQYF. In nucleotides, the CDR3 is TGTGCCAGTACGGCCCGACAGGGGGGTCCCTACGAGCAGTACTTC.

The CDR3 reads CASSLTQTVNYGYTF. In nucleotides, the CDR3 is TGTGCCAGCAGCTTGACCCAGACAGTTAACTATGGCTACACCTTC. This chain joins TRBV5-4 and TRBJ1-2, with TRBD1 as a possible D gene (5 bases). The CDR3 has 15 amino acids. V was pared by 1 base and J by 1 base, with 11 bases between. The V gene's germline CDR1 is SGHNT and CDR2 YYREEE (reference sequence).

J is TRBJ2-7 and V is TRBV2; 9 positions match TRBD1. V dropped 5 bases and J dropped 0; count of bases not matched to a gene: 11. The CDR3 consists of 17 residues. Per germline, CDR1 SNHLY and CDR2 FYNNEI. Here the CDR3 reads CASSIPRDRESSYEQYF. CDR3 coding DNA: TGTGCCAGCAGTATCCCTCGGGACAGGGAGAGCTCCTACGAGCAGTACTTC.

The rearrangement uses TRBV7-6 and TRBJ1-5, with TRBD1 as a possible D gene (5 bases). CDR1 SGHVS and CDR2 FNYEAQ come from the germline V gene. CDR3 length: 15 amino acids. The V end lost 5 bases, the J end lost 2 bases, and 13 bases lay between the germline ends. CDR3 nucleotides: TGTGCCAGCAGCCCCGGGAGGGGTGGCAATCAGCCCCAGCATTTT. This encodes CASSPGRGGNQPQHF.

The V call is TRBV6-5, the J call TRBJ1-5; possibly TRBD1 for D (5 bases). Trimming left V 0 bases short and J 4 bases short, with 7 bases between. The CDR3 consists of 14 residues. Germline V gene data show CDR1 as MNHEY and CDR2 as SVGAGI. The CDR3 spells CASSYSGHNQPQHF. CDR3 nucleotides: TGTGCCAGCAGTTACTCGGGGCATAATCAGCCCCAGCATTTT.

The chain uses TRBV4-1 and TRBJ1-5, with 9 bases identical to TRBD1. Germline CDR1 MGHRA, CDR2 YSYEKL. J lost 2 bases, V lost 6 bases, and 2 bases had no gene match. There are 14 residues in the CDR3. CDR3 region: CASRGQGGNQPQHF. The CDR3 bases are TGCGCCAGCAGGGGACAGGGCGGCAATCAGCCCCAGCATTTT.

The V gene is TRBV6-6, the J gene TRBJ2-7; 9 bases match TRBD1. This CDR3 is 16 amino acids long. CDR1 MNHNY and CDR2 SVGAGI come from the germline V gene (reference sequence). V dropped 2 bases and J dropped 6; count of bases not matched to a gene: 11. CDR3 coding DNA: TGTGCCAGCAGTTACACCCGATTGGACAGGGGTTCCGAGCAGTACTTC. Its translation is CASSYTRLDRGSEQYF.

The chain has TRBV7-8 and TRBJ2-1, with TRBD2 matching 7 bases. V was pared by 6 bases and J by 4 bases, with 12 bases of the junction left unmatched. This CDR3 is built from 16 residues. Germline V gene data show CDR1 as SGHVS and CDR2 as FQNEAQ. The CDR3 sequence: CASREGRGIRYNEQFF. The CDR3 coding sequence is TGTGCCAGCAGGGAAGGGCGGGGGATTAGATACAATGAGCAGTTCTTC.

The V call is TRBV4-1, the J call TRBJ2-2; tentative D call: TRBD2 (6 bases). Trimming removed 5 bases from V and 1 base from J, with 17 bases in between. The CDR3 has 17 amino acids. Germline lookup yields CDR1 MGHRA and CDR2 YSYEKL. CDR3 region: CASSKGRARENTGELFF. CDR3 bases: TGCGCCAGCAGCAAAGGACGGGCGCGGGAGAACACCGGGGAGCTGTTTTTT.

The chain carries TRBV27 and TRBJ2-7, with D unclear. V was pared by 7 bases and J by 5 bases, with 18 bases between. From germline, CDR1 is MNHEY and CDR2 SMNVEV (reference sequence). The CDR3 is 14 residues long. Written as DNA, the CDR3 is TGTGCCAGCACCGCCAGCGTGAGGTTGGACGAGCAGTACTTC. Its translation: CASTASVRLDEQYF.

The chain combines TRBV19 with TRBJ2-7; D call uncertain. Germline CDR1 reads LNHDA; CDR2 reads SQIVND (reference sequence). The CDR3 runs 14 residues. V shed 10 bases and J shed 0 bases, with 16 bases lying between them. The CDR3, as DNA: TGTGCCACGAGGCCGGGTCCGAGCTCCTACGAGCAGTACTTC. Protein: CATRPGPSSYEQYF.

The chain couples TRBV10-3 to TRBJ2-2; 8 bases match TRBD1. The V and J ends lost 10 bases and 7 bases, in that order; junction bases with no gene match: 8. Germline CDR1 ENHRY, CDR2 SYGVKD. The CDR3 runs 13 residues. This chain's CDR3 is CATAGGHVGELFF. CDR3 nucleotides: TGTGCCACCGCAGGGGGCCATGTCGGGGAGCTGTTTTTT.

This chain joins TRBV19 and TRBJ2-2, with 7 bases aligning to TRBD2. Germline V CDR1 and CDR2: LNHDA, SQIVND (reference sequence). This CDR3 has 14 residues. V lost 4 bases to trimming and J lost 2 bases; unmatched junction nucleotides: 1. The CDR3 here is CASSRGLNTGELFF. The DNA of the CDR3 is TGTGCCAGTAGTAGGGGACTAAACACCGGGGAGCTGTTTTTT.

The chain links TRBV5-1 to TRBJ2-1, with D possibly matching TRBD2 (6 bases). CDR3 size: 16 residues. Germline V gene sequence: CDR1 SGHRS, CDR2 YFSETQ. V gave up 1 base and J gave up 7 bases, with 18 bases separating them. CDR3 sequence reads: CASSLYGLTRVNEQFF. Written as DNA, the CDR3 is TGCGCCAGCAGCTTGTATGGACTAACCAGGGTAAATGAGCAGTTCTTC.

The CDR3: CASSSAGGYSNQPQHF. DNA of the CDR3: TGTGCCAGCAGTTCCGCCGGGGGATATAGCAATCAGCCCCAGCATTTT. The J gene is TRBJ1-5, the V gene TRBV28; the D gene is possibly TRBD1 (5 bases). The V and J ends lost 4 bases and 0 bases respectively, with 13 bases between them. The CDR3 consists of 16 residues. Germline lookup yields CDR1 MDHEN and CDR2 SYDVKM. The complete variable domain, with remaining parts taken from reference TRBV28 and TRBJ1-5, reads DVKVTQSSRYLVKRTGEKVFLECVQDMDHENMFWYRQDPGLGLRLIYFSYDVKMKEKGDIPEGYSVSREKKERFSLILESASTNQTSMYLCASSSAGGYSNQPQHFGDGTRLSIL.

The sample holds a few counts of this clone. This chain uses TRBV28 with TRBJ2-7; D may be TRBD2 (5 bases). The germline CDR1 and CDR2 sequences are MDHEN and SYDVKM. The V and J ends lost 2 bases and 4 bases respectively, with 9 bases between them. The CDR3 is 13 amino acids. The CDR3 DNA reads TGTGCCAGCAGTTTAGGGAGCGAGTACGAGCAGTACTTC. This translates into CASSLGSEYEQYF.

This chain uses TRBV19 with TRBJ2-5, with D possibly being TRBD2 (5 bases). The CDR3 has 15 residues. V lost 5 bases and J 4 bases, leaving 17 bases between the germline ends. Germline CDR1 and CDR2: LNHDA and SQIVND (reference sequence). CDR3 loop: CASSLSAGRGETQYF. DNA for the CDR3: TGTGCCAGTAGTCTATCGGCGGGCCGTGGAGAGACCCAGTACTTC. Drawing the rest from reference TRBV19 and TRBJ2-5, the complete variable domain is DGGITQSPKYLFRKEGQNVTLSCEQNLNHDAMYWYRQDPGQGLRLIYYSQIVNDFQKGDIAEGYSVSREKKESFPLTVTSAQKNPTAFYLCASSLSAGRGETQYFGPGTRLLVL.

The chain links TRBV6-6 to TRBJ2-2; D remains ambiguous. The ends were cut back, 2 bases at V and 0 bases at J, with 10 bases in the middle. The germline gives CDR1 MNHNY, CDR2 SVGAGI (reference sequence). The CDR3 contains 16 residues. CDR3 residues: CASSYLDTANTGELFF. The CDR3 DNA is TGTGCCAGCAGTTACCTCGACACCGCGAACACCGGGGAGCTGTTTTTT.

J is TRBJ1-5 and V is TRBV27; 7 bases align to TRBD1. The J segment lost 3 bases and the V segment lost 3 bases, leaving 5 bases of the junction unmatched. This CDR3 has 15 residues. Germline V lookup: CDR1 MNHEY, CDR2 SMNVEV (reference sequence). Written as DNA, the CDR3 is TGTGCCAGCAGTTTTACAGGGGCTGACAATCAGCCCCAGCATTTT. This sequence encodes CASSFTGADNQPQHF.

This clone came up a few times. This sequence joins TRBV18 and TRBJ1-2, with 7 bases that match TRBD1. The J segment lost 5 bases and the V segment lost 1 base, leaving 7 bases of the junction unmatched. The CDR3 covers 15 residues. Germline lookup yields CDR1 KGHSH and CDR2 LQKENI. CDR3: CASSPLGTDPYGYTF. CDR3 bases: TGTGCCAGCTCACCACTCGGGACAGACCCGTATGGCTACACCTTC.

The table lists this clone with a count of one. The gene calls are TRBV30 and TRBJ1-2, with 7 positions matching TRBD1. Per the germline V gene, CDR1 is GTSNPN and CDR2 is SVGIG (reference sequence). The CDR3 length is 15 residues. Trimming at V came to 4 bases and at J to 4 bases, leaving 12 bases not matched to a gene. The CDR3 sequence: CAWNQASGTVYGYTF. CDR3 sequence (DNA): TGTGCCTGGAACCAAGCCTCCGGGACAGTCTATGGCTACACCTTC.